This T cell receptor beta chain comes out of a study of PD-1 blockade in classical Hodgkin lymphoma. Study results and limitations: Complete responders' diversity at baseline resembled that of newly diagnosed patients. Relapsed/refractory patients reportedly had lower baseline diversity than newly diagnosed patients.

Sequencing was performed with immunoSEQ multiplex PCR; in TCRdb, only in-frame clones are kept and a portion is missing. The table lists 90,000 or so clones, roughly 73% of them singletons. Time point defined: cycle 4 day 1 (C4D1), after less than seven weeks of nivolumab. Relapse was seen in all patients after autologous stem cell transplantation, and brentuximab vedotin exposure was variable. The V and J ends lost 0 bases and 4 bases respectively, with 10 bases between them. In germline, CDR1 is SGDLS, CDR2 YYNGEE. This CDR3 spans 15 amino acids. This clone has just one count. Its antigen is still unknown.

The rearrangement uses TRBV9 and TRBJ2-2, with D unresolved. The starting material was peripheral blood mononuclear cells (PBMCs), obtained before the fourth cycle of nivolumab. This TCR derives from a human donor with classical Hodgkin lymphoma. The CDR3 reads CASSVASGSTGELFF. The CDR3 DNA sequence: TGTGCCAGCAGCGTAGCATCAGGTTCCACCGGGGAGCTGTTTTTT.